This TCR beta chain was identified during a study of shared clonotypes between healthy human individuals. Study-wide background: The donor pool was made up of two women and three men aged 18 to 49.

Positively selected for CCR7, the CD45RO-negative cells used as naive CD8 cells excluded terminally differentiated effector memory CD45RA+ cells. The CDR3 spans 15 residues. CDR1 and CDR2 (germline): LNHDA, SQIVND (reference sequence). The V end lost 3 bases, the J end lost 0 bases, and 10 bases lay between the germline ends. Replicate PCRs for sorted subsets used approximately 220 ng DNA; this equaled tens of thousands of T cell genomes. Clones were sequenced by immunoSEQ multiplex PCR, and TCRdb holds only the in-frame ones, with some missing. The sample includes around 1,900,000 clones, 85% to 95% of them seen just once. On this clone: As yet, its antigen is unknown.

Notes on the study in general: It was observed that roughly 4.8% of naive CD4 clonotypes were shared across several donors.

Sequenced: naive CD8+ T cells from PBMCs. This receptor was identified in a man aged 18 to 35 in good health. Some clones in this sample may be carry-over from other donors' samples. The chain recombines TRBV19 with TRBJ2-3; no clear D gene. CDR3: CASSIGALSTDTQYF. In DNA form, the CDR3 reads TGTGCCAGTAGTATCGGCGCACTTAGCACAGATACGCAGTATTTT.